The T cell receptor beta chain under discussion was sequenced for a study of spatial heterogeneity in lung cancer. Study context: A total of roughly 72 untreated early-stage non-small cell lung cancer patients served as donors.

This clonotype was seen a few times. Time point defined: blood at routine non-recurrence follow-up after resection. Each CDR3 protein is one row after TCRdb ran MiXCR on the 5' RACE reads. The sample has 40,000 to 45,000 distinct CDR3 sequences; 20% to 25% are singletons. Germline values: CDR1 DFQATT, CDR2 SNEGSKA (reference sequence). The CDR3 is made up of 18 amino acids. The junction had 20 bases not matched to a gene; V was cut back by 5 bases and J by 5 bases. The sequence derives from a female donor with early-stage non-small cell lung cancer. Sequences were derived from PBMCs, sampled at follow-up. The chain has TRBV20-1 and TRBJ1-2, with TRBD1 identical over 10 bases. In DNA, the CDR3 is TGCAGTGCTCCGCCCCATTACAGGGGACAGGGGACAGGGTATGGCTACACCTTC. Protein product: CSAPPHYRGQGTGYGYTF.